The clone carrying this T cell receptor beta chain occurred once. Sequencing was performed with immunoSEQ multiplex PCR; in TCRdb, only in-frame clones are kept and a portion is missing. The sample shows about 160,000 clones, around 85% of them seen only once. These data belong to a study of blood T cell repertoires in COVID-19. The CDR3 contains 13 residues. From germline, CDR1 is SGHAT and CDR2 FQDESV (reference sequence). V was clipped by 7 bases and J by 9 bases, with 18 bases between them. This receptor was obtained from a human donor with acute or convalescent COVID-19. The donor label of this sample is uncertain. The chain couples TRBV11-1 to TRBJ1-1, with D maybe TRBD1 (5 bases). Sequencing was done on a sample of peripheral blood. CDR3 loop: CASIARQKGKAFF. In DNA form, the CDR3 reads TGTGCCAGCATCGCCCGACAGAAGGGGAAAGCTTTCTTT.